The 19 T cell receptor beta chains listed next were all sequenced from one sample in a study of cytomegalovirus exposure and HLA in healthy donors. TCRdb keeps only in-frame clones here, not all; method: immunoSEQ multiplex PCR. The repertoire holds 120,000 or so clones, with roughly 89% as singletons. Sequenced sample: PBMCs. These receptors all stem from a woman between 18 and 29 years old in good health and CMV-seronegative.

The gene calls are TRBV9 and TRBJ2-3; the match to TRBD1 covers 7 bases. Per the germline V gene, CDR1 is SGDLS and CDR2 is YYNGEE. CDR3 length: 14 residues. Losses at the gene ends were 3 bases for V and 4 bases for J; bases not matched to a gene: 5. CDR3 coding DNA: TGTGCCAGCAGCGCCACCGGGACAGCAGATACGCAGTATTTT. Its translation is CASSATGTADTQYF.

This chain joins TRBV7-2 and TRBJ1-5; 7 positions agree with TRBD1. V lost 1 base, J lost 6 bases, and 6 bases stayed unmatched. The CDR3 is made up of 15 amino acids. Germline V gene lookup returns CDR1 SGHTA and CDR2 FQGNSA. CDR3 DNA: TGTGCCAGCAGCTTAGACAGGGGAGTCCCTCAGCCCCAGCATTTT. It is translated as CASSLDRGVPQPQHF.

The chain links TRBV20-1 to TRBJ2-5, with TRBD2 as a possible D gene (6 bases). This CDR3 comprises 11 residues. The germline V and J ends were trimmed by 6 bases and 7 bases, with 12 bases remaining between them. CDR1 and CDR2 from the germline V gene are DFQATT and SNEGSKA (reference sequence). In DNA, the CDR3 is TGCAGTGCGGGCGGGACTGGGACCCAGTACTTC. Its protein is CSAGGTGTQYF.

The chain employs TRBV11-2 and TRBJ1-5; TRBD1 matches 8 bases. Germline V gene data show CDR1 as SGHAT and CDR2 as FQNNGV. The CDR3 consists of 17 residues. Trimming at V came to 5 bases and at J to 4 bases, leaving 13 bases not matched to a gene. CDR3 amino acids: CASSRGTGGFRNQPQHF. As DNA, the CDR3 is TGTGCCAGCAGCCGGGGTACAGGGGGTTTTCGTAATCAGCCCCAGCATTTT.

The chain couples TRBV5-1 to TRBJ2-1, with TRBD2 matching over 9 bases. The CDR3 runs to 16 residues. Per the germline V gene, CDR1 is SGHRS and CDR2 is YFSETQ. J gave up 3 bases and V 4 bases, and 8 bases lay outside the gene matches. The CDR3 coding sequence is TGCGCCAGCAGCACTTACCTAGCGGGGAACTACAATGAGCAGTTCTTC. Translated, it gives CASSTYLAGNYNEQFF.

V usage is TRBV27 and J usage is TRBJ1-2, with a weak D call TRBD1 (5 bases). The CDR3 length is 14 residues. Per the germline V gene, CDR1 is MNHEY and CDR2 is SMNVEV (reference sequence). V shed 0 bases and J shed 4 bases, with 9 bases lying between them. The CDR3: CASSLSGQGYGYTF. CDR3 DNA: TGTGCCAGCAGTTTATCGGGGCAGGGCTATGGCTACACCTTC.

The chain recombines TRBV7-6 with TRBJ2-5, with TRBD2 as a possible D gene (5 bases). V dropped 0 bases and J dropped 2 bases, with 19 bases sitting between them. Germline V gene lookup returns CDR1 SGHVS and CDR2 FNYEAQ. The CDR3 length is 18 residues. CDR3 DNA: TGTGCCAGCAGCTTAGCCCCCAAAGGCCGGGGTCCACAAGAGACCCAGTACTTC. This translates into CASSLAPKGRGPQETQYF.

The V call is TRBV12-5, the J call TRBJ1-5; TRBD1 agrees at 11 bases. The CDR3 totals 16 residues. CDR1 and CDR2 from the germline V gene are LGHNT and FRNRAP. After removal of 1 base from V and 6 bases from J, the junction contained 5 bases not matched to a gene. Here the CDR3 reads CASGLGTGGRGQPQHF. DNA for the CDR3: TGTGCTAGTGGTTTGGGGACAGGGGGCAGGGGTCAGCCCCAGCATTTT. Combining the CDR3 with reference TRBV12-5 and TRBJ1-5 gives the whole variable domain DARVTQTPRHKVTEMGQEVTMRCQPILGHNTVFWYRQTMMQGLELLAYFRNRAPLDDSGMPKDRFSAEMPDATLATLKIQPSEPRDSAVYFCASGLGTGGRGQPQHFGDGTRLSIL.

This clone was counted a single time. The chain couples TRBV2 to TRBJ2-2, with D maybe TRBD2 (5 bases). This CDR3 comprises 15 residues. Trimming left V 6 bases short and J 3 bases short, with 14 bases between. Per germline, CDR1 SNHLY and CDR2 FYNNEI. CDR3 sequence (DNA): TGTGCCAGCAGGGGCGGGTACGTCGACACCGGGGAGCTGTTTTTT. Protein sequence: CASRGGYVDTGELFF.

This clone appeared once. The CDR3 is CASSLVGQGSYEQYF. In DNA form, the CDR3 reads TGTGCCAGCAGCTTAGTAGGACAGGGGTCCTACGAGCAGTACTTC. The V and J genes are TRBV7-2 and TRBJ2-7; TRBD1 matches 9 bases. The germline CDR1 and CDR2 sequences are SGHTA and FQGNSA. J was trimmed by 1 base and V by 1 base; bases with no gene match: 2. The CDR3 is made up of 15 amino acids.

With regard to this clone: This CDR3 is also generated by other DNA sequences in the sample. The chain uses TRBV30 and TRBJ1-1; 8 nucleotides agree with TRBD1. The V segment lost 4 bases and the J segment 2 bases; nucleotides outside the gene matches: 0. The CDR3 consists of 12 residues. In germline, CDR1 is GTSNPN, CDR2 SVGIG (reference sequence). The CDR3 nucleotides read TGTGCCTGGACAGGGGGCAACACTGAAGCTTTCTTT. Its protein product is CAWTGGNTEAFF.

CDR3 bases: TGCGCCAGCAGCTTGGCAAGTCCAGGGGAAACCTACGAGCAGTACTTC. It specifies CASSLASPGETYEQYF. This chain connects TRBV5-1 to TRBJ2-7; D possibly corresponds to TRBD1 (6 bases). The V end was cut by 0 bases, the J end by 2 bases, with 15 bases between. The V gene's germline CDR1 is SGHRS and CDR2 YFSETQ. The CDR3 spans 16 residues.

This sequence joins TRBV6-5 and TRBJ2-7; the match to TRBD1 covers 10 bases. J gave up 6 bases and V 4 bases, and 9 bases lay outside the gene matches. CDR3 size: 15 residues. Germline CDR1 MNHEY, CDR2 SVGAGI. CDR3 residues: CASSLTGTGEVEQYF. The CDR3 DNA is TGTGCCAGCAGTTTAACCGGGACAGGGGAGGTCGAGCAGTACTTC.

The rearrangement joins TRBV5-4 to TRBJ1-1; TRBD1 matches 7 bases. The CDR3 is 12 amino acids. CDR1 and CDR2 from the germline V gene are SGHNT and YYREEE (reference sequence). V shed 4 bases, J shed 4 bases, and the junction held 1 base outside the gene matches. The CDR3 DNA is TGTGCCAGCAGCCCAGGGGGCACTGAAGCTTTCTTT. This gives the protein CASSPGGTEAFF.

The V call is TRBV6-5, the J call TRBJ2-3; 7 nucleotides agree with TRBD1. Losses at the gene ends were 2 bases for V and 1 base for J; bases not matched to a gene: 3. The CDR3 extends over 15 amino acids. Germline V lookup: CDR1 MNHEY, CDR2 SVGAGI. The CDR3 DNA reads TGTGCCAGCAGTTACACAGGACAGGGCACAGATACGCAGTATTTT. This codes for CASSYTGQGTDTQYF.

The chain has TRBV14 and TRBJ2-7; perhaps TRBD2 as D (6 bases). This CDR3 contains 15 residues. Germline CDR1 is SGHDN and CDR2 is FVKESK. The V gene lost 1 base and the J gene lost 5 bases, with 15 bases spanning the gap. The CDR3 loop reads CASSQGDSSRNEQYF. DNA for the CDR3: TGTGCCAGCAGCCAAGGGGACTCTAGCCGAAACGAGCAGTACTTC.

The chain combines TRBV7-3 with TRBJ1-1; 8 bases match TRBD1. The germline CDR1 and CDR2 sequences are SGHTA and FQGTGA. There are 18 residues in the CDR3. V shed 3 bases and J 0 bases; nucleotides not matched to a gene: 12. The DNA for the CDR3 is TGTGCCAGCAGCTTCCGGGACAGGCACATGTTCATGAACACTGAAGCTTTCTTT. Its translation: CASSFRDRHMFMNTEAFF.

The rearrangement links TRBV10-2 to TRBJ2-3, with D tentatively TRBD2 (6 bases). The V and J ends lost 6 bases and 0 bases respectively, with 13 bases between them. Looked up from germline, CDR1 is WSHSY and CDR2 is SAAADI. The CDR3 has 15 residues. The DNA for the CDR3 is TGCGCCAGCAGAGATAGCGGTGCTAGCACAGATACGCAGTATTTT. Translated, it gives CASRDSGASTDTQYF.

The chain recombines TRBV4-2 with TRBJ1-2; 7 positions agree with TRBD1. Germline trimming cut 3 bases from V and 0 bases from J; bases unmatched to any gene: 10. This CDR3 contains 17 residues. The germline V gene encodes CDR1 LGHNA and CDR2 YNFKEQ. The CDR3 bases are TGTGCCAGCAGCCAGGAAAGCAGGGACAGCACTAACTATGGCTACACCTTC. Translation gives CASSQESRDSTNYGYTF.